This record concerns one TCR beta chain sequence. CDR1 MGHDK and CDR2 SYGVNS come from the germline V gene. The CDR3 covers 16 residues. Germline trimming cut 3 bases from V and 2 bases from J; bases unmatched to any gene: 4. This entry belongs to a study of OX40 agonist ivuxolimab in advanced cancers. Sequenced by immunoSEQ multiplex PCR; TCRdb stores in-frame clones only, minus some. The repertoire has 30,000 to 45,000 clones, 74% of them found once; the top ten carry roughly 20%. The sample consisted of CD4+ or CD8+ T cells sorted from blood, taken in a trial of the OX40 agonist ivuxolimab. The chain is built from TRBV25-1 and TRBJ2-5; the match to TRBD2 covers 12 bases. This receptor was obtained from an adult with an advanced solid tumor such as melanoma, head and neck, liver or kidney cancer. The CDR3 DNA sequence: TGTGCCAGCAGTGATATCGGACTAGCGGGGCAAGAGACCCAGTACTTC. Its translation is CASSDIGLAGQETQYF.